The 29 T cell receptor beta chains listed next were all sequenced from one sample in a study of blood T cell repertoires in COVID-19. The method was immunoSEQ multiplex PCR; TCRdb's version includes in-frame clones alone and lacks a portion of them. The sample has about 220,000 clones; around three quarters are singletons. The source material was peripheral blood. The receptors were sampled from a woman between 65 and 79 years old with acute or convalescent COVID-19.

The CDR3 protein is CAWSVPSGSETQYF. The CDR3, as DNA: TGTGCCTGGAGTGTACCCTCAGGGTCGGAGACCCAGTACTTC. The gene calls are TRBV30 and TRBJ2-5, with D perhaps matching TRBD1 (5 bases). CDR3 length: 14 amino acids. Trimming stripped 0 bases from V and 5 bases from J, with 13 bases between. The germline V gene has CDR1 GTSNPN and CDR2 SVGIG (reference sequence). Full variable domain (remainder filled in from reference TRBV30 and TRBJ2-5): SQTIHQWPATLVQPVGSPLSLECTVEGTSNPNLYWYRQAAGRGLQLLFYSVGIGQISSEVPQNLSASRPQDRQFILSSKKLLLSDSGFYLCAWSVPSGSETQYFGPGTRLLVL.

The gene calls are TRBV7-3 and TRBJ2-5, with D possibly being TRBD2 (6 bases). The V gene lost 1 base and the J gene lost 4 bases, with 13 bases spanning the gap. CDR3 length: 15 amino acids. Germline values: CDR1 SGHTA, CDR2 FQGTGA. CDR3 residues: CASSLSRGGGETQYF. The CDR3 nucleotides are TGTGCCAGCAGCTTAAGTAGGGGAGGAGGAGAGACCCAGTACTTC. Complete variable domain (other parts from reference TRBV7-3 and TRBJ2-5): GAGVSQTPSNKVTEKGKYVELRCDPISGHTALYWYRQSLGQGPEFLIYFQGTGAADDSGLPNDRFFAVRPEGSVSTLKIQRTERGDSAVYLCASSLSRGGGETQYFGPGTRLLVL.

The chain carries TRBV6-5 and TRBJ1-4; D gene uncertain. The CDR3 has 15 amino acids. Trimming removed 2 bases at V and 2 bases at J, with 9 bases between. In germline, CDR1 is MNHEY, CDR2 SVGAGI. The CDR3 region has the DNA TGTGCCAGCAGTTACAAAGCGTCTACTAATGAAAAACTGTTTTTT. This sequence encodes CASSYKASTNEKLFF.

This clone was seen once. The genes are TRBV7-8 and TRBJ2-3; D is undetermined. The CDR3 runs 14 residues. Germline CDR1 SGHVS, CDR2 FQNEAQ. Deletions cut 0 bases from V and 6 bases from J, with 10 bases between. CDR3 residues: CASSLAEITDTQYF. In DNA, the CDR3 is TGTGCCAGCAGCTTAGCGGAGATTACGGATACGCAGTATTTT.

DNA of the CDR3: TGTGCCACCAGTGAGTTACAGGGTCAGCCCCAGCATTTT. It translates to CATSELQGQPQHF. The chain links TRBV24-1 to TRBJ1-5, with D possibly TRBD1 on 6 matching bases. CDR1 and CDR2 (germline): KGHDR, SFDVKD. The CDR3 runs to 13 residues. V lost 4 bases and J lost 6, with 9 bases in between.

The V gene is TRBV6-5, the J gene TRBJ2-6; the match to TRBD2 covers 7 bases. Germline loops: CDR1 MNHEY, CDR2 SVGAGI. The CDR3 length is 15 residues. Losses at the gene ends were 2 bases for V and 4 bases for J; bases not matched to a gene: 2. CDR3 DNA: TGTGCCAGCAGTTACGGGGGGGGAGGGGCCAACGTCCTGACTTTC. It is translated as CASSYGGGGANVLTF.

J is TRBJ1-1 and V is TRBV2, with D unresolved. Germline CDR1 is SNHLY and CDR2 is FYNNEI. The V and J ends lost 0 bases and 1 base respectively, with 6 bases between them. This CDR3 spans 14 amino acids. CDR3 sequence reads: CASSEAARNTEAFF. CDR3 sequence (DNA): TGTGCCAGCAGTGAAGCCGCGAGGAACACTGAAGCTTTCTTT.

This CDR3 reads CASGGQRNQPQHF. The CDR3 DNA follows: TGTGCTAGTGGAGGACAGCGCAATCAGCCCCAGCATTTT. The chain combines TRBV12-5 with TRBJ1-5, with D perhaps matching TRBD1 (6 bases). Germline V gene lookup returns CDR1 LGHNT and CDR2 FRNRAP. V was trimmed by 6 bases and J by 2 bases, leaving 8 bases between them. CDR3 length: 13 amino acids.

This clone was found once. Other DNA sequences in the same sample also yield this CDR3. V is TRBV5-1 and J is TRBJ2-3; unclear D gene. In germline, CDR1 is SGHRS, CDR2 YFSETQ. V lost 2 bases and J 1 base, leaving 5 bases between the germline ends. The length of the CDR3 is 13 residues. The CDR3 loop reads CASSLLGTDTQYF. The CDR3 DNA is TGCGCCAGCAGCTTACTGGGCACAGATACGCAGTATTTT. The full variable domain, rest sourced from reference TRBV5-1 and TRBJ2-3, is KAGVTQTPRYLIKTRGQQVTLSCSPISGHRSVSWYQQTPGQGLQFLFEYFSETQRNKGNFPGRFSGRQFSNSRSEMNVSTLELGDSALYLCASSLLGTDTQYFGPGTRLTVL.

The chain links TRBV11-2 to TRBJ2-3, with 9 bases lining up with TRBD2. The ends lost 3 bases at V and 1 base at J; junction bases unmatched: 11. Germline V gene sequence: CDR1 SGHAT, CDR2 FQNNGV. The CDR3 runs 18 residues. CDR3 protein: CASSFLPDLAGGTDTQYF. For the CDR3, the DNA is TGTGCCAGCAGCTTTCTACCCGATTTAGCGGGGGGCACAGATACGCAGTATTTT.

CDR3 coding DNA: TGTGCCAGCCGGGTCACAAACAATCAGCCCCAGCATTTT. This codes for CASRVTNNQPQHF. The chain joins TRBV6-5 to TRBJ1-5; D remains unclear. Trimming cost V 8 bases and J 3 bases, with 11 bases left between them. This CDR3 has 13 residues. Germline CDR1 and CDR2: MNHEY and SVGAGI.

This chain joins TRBV7-9 and TRBJ2-7; 13 positions match TRBD2. In germline, CDR1 is SEHNR, CDR2 FQNEAQ (reference sequence). V shed 5 bases, J shed 5 bases, and the junction held 3 bases outside the gene matches. This CDR3 contains 14 residues. For the CDR3, the DNA is TGTGCCAGCAGCCGGACTAGCGGGGGACACGAGCAGTACTTC. Protein: CASSRTSGGHEQYF.

The chain is built from TRBV6-6 and TRBJ2-5; 7 positions match TRBD2. Germline V CDR1 and CDR2: MNHNY, SVGAGI (reference sequence). V lost 8 bases, J lost 3 bases, and 12 bases stayed unmatched. The length of the CDR3 is 15 residues. DNA for the CDR3: TGTGCCAGCCGATCGCCCGCGGCGGGGGAAGAGACCCAGTACTTC. Translated, it gives CASRSPAAGEETQYF.

This rearrangement joins TRBV29-1 to TRBJ1-1; no definite D call. The CDR3 is 11 amino acids. CDR1 and CDR2 from the germline V gene are SQVTM and ANQGSEA. Trimming removed 7 bases from V and 0 bases from J, with 6 bases in between. The CDR3 nucleotides read TGCAGCGGGGAGATGAACACTGAAGCTTTCTTT. Its protein product is CSGEMNTEAFF. Filled out from reference TRBV29-1 and TRBJ1-1, the complete variable domain reads SAVISQKPSRDICQRGTSLTIQCQVDSQVTMMFWYRQQPGQSLTLIATANQGSEATYESGFVIDKFPISRPNLTFSTLTVSNMSPEDSSIYLCSGEMNTEAFFGQGTRLTVV.

This clone was seen more than once but under ten times. This chain links TRBV7-3 with TRBJ1-1; a possible D gene is TRBD1 (5 bases). V shed 5 bases and J shed 1 base, with 11 bases lying between them. CDR1 is SGHTA and CDR2 is FQGTGA in the germline V gene. The length of the CDR3 is 14 residues. CDR3 sequence reads: CASSATGGNTEAFF. DNA for the CDR3: TGTGCCAGCAGCGCCACGGGGGGGAACACTGAAGCTTTCTTT.

The rearrangement links TRBV30 to TRBJ1-5, with 9 nucleotides matching TRBD1. The CDR3 is 18 residues long. Germline V gives CDR1 GTSNPN, CDR2 SVGIG (reference sequence). V dropped 2 bases and J dropped 1; count of bases not matched to a gene: 12. This CDR3 reads CAWSKGQGARRSNQPQHF. DNA of the CDR3: TGTGCCTGGAGTAAGGGACAGGGAGCGAGGAGAAGCAATCAGCCCCAGCATTTT.

CDR3 residues: CASSPLRHVETQYF. In DNA form, the CDR3 reads TGCGCCAGCAGCCCCCTGCGACACGTTGAGACCCAGTACTTC. This chain joins TRBV4-1 and TRBJ2-5; D is ambiguous. Trimming pared 4 bases from V and 5 bases from J, leaving 14 bases between. This CDR3 contains 14 residues. Germline V gene sequence: CDR1 MGHRA, CDR2 YSYEKL.

This chain joins TRBV19 and TRBJ2-6; 10 nucleotides match TRBD1. Germline V gene data show CDR1 as LNHDA and CDR2 as SQIVND (reference sequence). There are 16 residues in the CDR3. V shed 9 bases, J shed 2 bases, and the junction held 7 bases outside the gene matches. CDR3 region: CASRQGAGAGANVLTF. CDR3 in DNA: TGTGCCAGCCGACAGGGGGCGGGGGCTGGGGCCAACGTCCTGACTTTC.

The CDR3 region has the DNA TGTGCCAGCTCACCCCGGGACAGTAACTATGGCTACACCTTC. It yields the protein CASSPRDSNYGYTF. The chain recombines TRBV18 with TRBJ1-2, with TRBD1 identical over 7 bases. CDR1 and CDR2 (germline): KGHSH, LQKENI. Unmatched junction bases numbered 2, after V lost 3 bases and J lost 1 base. This CDR3 is 14 amino acids long.

This chain uses TRBV19 with TRBJ2-3, with D perhaps matching TRBD2 (6 bases). The CDR3 is 14 residues long. Germline loops: CDR1 LNHDA, CDR2 SQIVND (reference sequence). V lost 4 bases to trimming and J lost 6 bases, with 14 bases between them. For the CDR3, the DNA is TGTGCCAGTAGTAGGGGGGACCCTGGGGATACGCAGTATTTT. Its translation: CASSRGDPGDTQYF.

This clone appeared once. The gene calls are TRBV6-5 and TRBJ1-2; weak D call: TRBD1 (5 bases). Trimming pared 7 bases from V and 4 bases from J, leaving 16 bases between. Germline values: CDR1 MNHEY, CDR2 SVGAGI. This CDR3 contains 14 residues. The CDR3 reads CASIFAGNAYGYTF. CDR3 nucleotide sequence: TGTGCCAGCATTTTTGCAGGGAACGCCTATGGCTACACCTTC.

The chain recombines TRBV5-1 with TRBJ2-3; D not resolved. CDR3 length: 14 amino acids. Germline lookup yields CDR1 SGHRS and CDR2 YFSETQ. Trimming stripped 5 bases from V and 3 bases from J, with 13 bases between. CDR3 sequence: CASRPDRQTDTQYF. CDR3 nucleotide sequence: TGCGCCAGCAGGCCGGATCGACAAACAGATACGCAGTATTTT.

The chain uses TRBV5-1 and TRBJ1-1; 7 bases align to TRBD1. Per the germline V gene, CDR1 is SGHRS and CDR2 is YFSETQ. J was trimmed by 0 bases and V by 0 bases; bases with no gene match: 2. The CDR3 runs 15 residues. CDR3 DNA sequence: TGCGCCAGCAGCTTGGGGGACAGTTTGAACACTGAAGCTTTCTTT. This translates into CASSLGDSLNTEAFF.

This clone has only a few counts. The chain couples TRBV5-1 to TRBJ1-4; D may be TRBD1 (6 bases). V was shortened by 1 base and J by 6 bases, with 10 bases between the two germline ends. Per the germline V gene, CDR1 is SGHRS and CDR2 is YFSETQ. The CDR3 sequence is 14 residues long. CDR3 bases: TGCGCCAGCAGCTTGCGGCCAGGGGATGAAAAACTGTTTTTT. Translation: CASSLRPGDEKLFF.

The chain joins TRBV29-1 to TRBJ2-2, with 7 bases lining up with TRBD1. V shed 5 bases and J 5 bases; nucleotides not matched to a gene: 5. The length of the CDR3 is 13 residues. Germline V gives CDR1 SQVTM, CDR2 ANQGSEA. CDR3 region: CSVLRGWTGELFF. The CDR3 DNA reads TGCAGCGTTCTCAGGGGGTGGACCGGGGAGCTGTTTTTT.

There are a few counts of this clone. The V gene is TRBV4-3, the J gene TRBJ2-1, with 9 bases aligning to TRBD2. Germline CDR1 reads LGHNA; CDR2 reads YSLEER. The CDR3 runs 18 residues. V dropped 0 bases and J dropped 4; count of bases not matched to a gene: 10. The CDR3 DNA sequence: TGCGCCAGCAGCCAAGAACCCCTCTTGGCGGGGGGGTACAATGAGCAGTTCTTC. Translation: CASSQEPLLAGGYNEQFF.

The V call is TRBV5-5, the J call TRBJ2-7, with D perhaps TRBD1 (5 bases). Trimming shortened V by 0 bases and J by 2 bases, and 12 bases separated the two germline ends. This CDR3 has 15 amino acids. Germline lookup yields CDR1 SGHKS and CDR2 YYEKEE (reference sequence). The CDR3 sequence is CASSLAAGSAYEQYV. CDR3 sequence (DNA): TGTGCCAGCAGCTTGGCAGCAGGGTCAGCCTACGAGCAGTACGTC.

This chain joins TRBV5-6 and TRBJ2-7; 7 bases line up with TRBD1. Germline V gene data show CDR1 as SGHDT and CDR2 as YYEEEE. The CDR3 has 16 residues. The junction had 17 bases not matched to a gene; V was cut back by 4 bases and J by 7 bases. The CDR3 DNA reads as TGTGCCAGCAGCGAGGGTCCGGGACAGTCCGTGGAGGAGCAGTACTTC. Protein product: CASSEGPGQSVEEQYF.

Only a few counts were recorded for this clone. The genes are TRBV5-4 and TRBJ1-1; possibly TRBD1 for D (5 bases). The length of the CDR3 is 14 residues. Trimming took off 4 bases at V and 1 base at J, with 11 bases between the two ends. The germline V gene encodes CDR1 SGHNT and CDR2 YYREEE (reference sequence). CDR3 coding DNA: TGTGCCAGCAGCCTCAGGGTCGAGAACACTGAAGCTTTCTTT. Translation: CASSLRVENTEAFF.